The 30 T cell receptor beta chains given below trace back to one sample, sequenced in a study of Ad26.COV2.S vaccination and SARS-CoV-2 variants. Sequenced by immunoSEQ multiplex PCR; TCRdb stores in-frame clones only, minus some. The sample has 350,000 to 450,000 clones; 75% to 90% are singletons. Treatment meaning: roughly 19 received Ad26.COV2.S at low or high dose, single or two shots; about five received placebo; per-sample allocation not given. The samples were gathered on day 63 after the first injection of vaccine or placebo. The specimen comprised peripheral blood, sampled in a trial of Ad26.COV2.S vaccine versus placebo. Receptors were obtained from a person between 18 and 60 years old who received the Ad26.COV2.S COVID-19 vaccine or a placebo.

V and J are TRBV7-9 and TRBJ1-3; no definite D call. Germline CDR1 and CDR2: SEHNR and FQNEAQ (reference sequence). The V gene lost 10 bases and the J gene lost 0 bases, with 22 bases spanning the gap. The CDR3 spans 17 residues. The CDR3: CATPHQDRNVSGNTIYF. In DNA form, the CDR3 reads TGTGCCACTCCCCACCAAGATAGGAACGTCTCTGGAAACACCATATATTTT.

The chain carries TRBV29-1 and TRBJ1-2; the D gene is possibly TRBD1 (5 bases). Per the germline V gene, CDR1 is SQVTM and CDR2 is ANQGSEA. CDR3 size: 15 residues. V gave up 8 bases and J gave up 2 bases, with 21 bases separating them. This CDR3 reads CSIPAGQVGNYGYTF. The CDR3 region has the DNA TGCAGCATCCCGGCGGGGCAGGTCGGGAACTATGGCTACACCTTC. The entire variable domain, with the rest obtained from reference TRBV29-1 and TRBJ1-2, is as follows: SAVISQKPSRDICQRGTSLTIQCQVDSQVTMMFWYRQQPGQSLTLIATANQGSEATYESGFVIDKFPISRPNLTFSTLTVSNMSPEDSSIYLCSIPAGQVGNYGYTFGSGTRLTVV.

The V call is TRBV7-9, the J call TRBJ2-1; possibly TRBD2 for D (6 bases). CDR1 is SEHNR and CDR2 is FQNEAQ in the germline V gene (reference sequence). Trimming shortened V by 1 base and J by 9 bases, and 16 bases separated the two germline ends. The CDR3 runs to 15 residues. In DNA form, the CDR3 reads TGTGCCAGCAGCTTAGGGGCGGGAACCGCACGTGAGCAGTTCTTC. Its translation is CASSLGAGTAREQFF.

The chain recombines TRBV11-2 with TRBJ1-1, with no clear D. From germline, CDR1 is SGHAT and CDR2 FQNNGV. The CDR3 covers 14 residues. Deletions cut 4 bases from V and 0 bases from J, with 9 bases between. CDR3 in amino acids: CASSSSPLNTEAFF. Here the CDR3 DNA reads TGTGCCAGCAGCTCATCCCCCCTGAACACTGAAGCTTTCTTT.

The chain links TRBV5-4 to TRBJ2-7; D possibly matches TRBD1 or TRBD2 (5 bases each). Germline V gene data show CDR1 as SGHNT and CDR2 as YYREEE (reference sequence). CDR3 size: 14 residues. Deletions cut 4 bases from V and 2 bases from J, with 13 bases between. For the CDR3, the DNA is TGTGCCAGCAGCGGGGGACCGGCAGCCTACGAGCAGTACTTC. This gives the protein CASSGGPAAYEQYF.

The chain combines TRBV7-6 with TRBJ2-2, with D perhaps TRBD2 (6 bases). Trimming shortened V by 5 bases and J by 6 bases, and 19 bases separated the two germline ends. Germline V gene data show CDR1 as SGHVS and CDR2 as FNYEAQ. The CDR3 extends over 16 amino acids. CDR3 sequence reads: CASSQRRGRQSGELFF. The CDR3 nucleotides are TGTGCCAGCAGCCAAAGAAGAGGGAGGCAATCCGGGGAGCTGTTTTTT.

CDR3 in amino acids: CAWSTRDEKLFF. The CDR3 region has the DNA TGTGCCTGGAGTACAAGAGATGAAAAACTGTTTTTT. This rearrangement joins TRBV30 to TRBJ1-4; D gene ambiguous. This CDR3 has 12 residues. Germline loops: CDR1 GTSNPN, CDR2 SVGIG (reference sequence). V was shortened by 2 bases and J by 6 bases, with 7 bases between the two germline ends.

The J gene is TRBJ1-6, the V gene TRBV25-1, with 8 bases aligning to TRBD1. The CDR3 loop spans 15 amino acids. V lost 6 bases to trimming and J lost 9 bases; unmatched junction nucleotides: 10. The germline V gene has CDR1 MGHDK and CDR2 SYGVNS. CDR3 bases: TGTGCCAGCAGCCCGCGTCGACAGGGGTCTTCACCCCTCCACTTT. Translation gives CASSPRRQGSSPLHF.

This clone showed up just once. The chain uses TRBV29-1 and TRBJ2-3; D tentatively reads TRBD1 or TRBD2 (5 bases each). The germline V gene encodes CDR1 SQVTM and CDR2 ANQGSEA. This CDR3 is 14 amino acids long. Trimming removed 1 base from V and 2 bases from J, with 10 bases in between. The CDR3 sequence: CSVEGGSFTDTQYF. DNA of the CDR3: TGCAGCGTTGAAGGGGGGTCGTTCACAGATACGCAGTATTTT.

The V gene is TRBV28, the J gene TRBJ1-5; possible D gene TRBD1, 6 bases. V lost 3 bases to trimming and J lost 2 bases, with 11 bases between them. The CDR3 totals 15 residues. The germline V gene encodes CDR1 MDHEN and CDR2 SYDVKM. This CDR3 reads CASSLRGKGNQPQHF. DNA for the CDR3: TGTGCCAGCAGTTTGAGGGGGAAGGGCAATCAGCCCCAGCATTTT.

V is TRBV10-1 and J is TRBJ2-7; D not certain. The germline V gene has CDR1 WNHNN and CDR2 SYGVQD (reference sequence). This CDR3 is 13 amino acids long. V lost 0 bases to trimming and J lost 7 bases, with 10 bases between them. In DNA form, the CDR3 reads TGCGCCAGCAGTGAGTCGGTGGTGGGGGAGCAGTACTTC. Its protein is CASSESVVGEQYF.

The chain links TRBV5-5 to TRBJ1-6; D is undetermined. V dropped 4 bases and J dropped 1 base, with 12 bases sitting between them. CDR3 size: 16 residues. Germline-derived CDR1 and CDR2 are SGHKS and YYEKEE (reference sequence). CDR3 DNA sequence: TGTGCCAGCAGCGCGGACCCAAGATCCTATAATTCACCCCTCCACTTT. This codes for CASSADPRSYNSPLHF.

This chain uses TRBV21-1 with TRBJ1-2. TRBV21-1 represents a pseudogene. The CDR3 covers 17 residues. The DNA of the CDR3 is TGTGCCAGCAGCAAAGGGGGAGGATCGGCGGCGGACTATGGCTACACCTTC. Its translation: CASSKGGGSAADYGYTF.

This clone was recorded once. This chain connects TRBV18 to TRBJ1-4; D gene unclear. This CDR3 comprises 14 residues. Germline V lookup: CDR1 KGHSH, CDR2 LQKENI. V lost 0 bases and J 6 bases, leaving 8 bases between the germline ends. The CDR3 region is CASSPPSADEKLFF. The CDR3 coding sequence is TGTGCCAGCTCACCACCGTCTGCAGATGAAAAACTGTTTTTT.

Concerning this clone: Other DNA sequences in this specimen translate into the identical CDR3. The chain uses TRBV5-1 and TRBJ2-7; the D gene is possibly TRBD2 (5 bases). The CDR3 sequence is 14 residues long. Germline V gene sequence: CDR1 SGHRS, CDR2 YFSETQ. V was cut by 1 base and J by 1 base, with 9 bases left in between. CDR3 sequence reads: CASSLSGGSYEQYF. In DNA form, the CDR3 reads TGCGCCAGCAGCTTGTCAGGAGGATCCTACGAGCAGTACTTC.

The rearrangement links TRBV28 to TRBJ2-7, with D possibly being TRBD1 (5 bases). This CDR3 is built from 13 residues. V gave up 9 bases and J gave up 3 bases, with 15 bases separating them. Germline CDR1 MDHEN, CDR2 SYDVKM. In nucleotides, the CDR3 is TGTGCCAGTAGGGAACAGGCCAGCTACGAGCAGTACTTC. Encoded protein: CASREQASYEQYF.

This clone has a single count. The chain is built from TRBV7-2 and TRBJ2-5, with 7 positions matching TRBD2. The V segment lost 1 base and the J segment 5 bases; nucleotides outside the gene matches: 10. The CDR3 runs 16 residues. In germline, CDR1 is SGHTA, CDR2 FQGNSA. In nucleotides, the CDR3 is TGTGCCAGCAGCTTAGTGTCCCTAGCGGTGGGGGAGACCCAGTACTTC. Its protein product is CASSLVSLAVGETQYF. Combining the CDR3 with reference TRBV7-2 and TRBJ2-5 gives the whole variable domain GAGVSQSPSNKVTEKGKDVELRCDPISGHTALYWYRQSLGQGLEFLIYFQGNSAPDKSGLPSDRFSAERTGGSVSTLTIQRTQQEDSAVYLCASSLVSLAVGETQYFGPGTRLLVL.

V is TRBV6-2 or TRBV6-3 and J is TRBJ2-1, with 10 bases fitting TRBD2. The CDR3 is 16 residues long. The trim removed 5 bases at V and 10 bases at J, leaving 14 bases unmatched. Germline-derived CDR1 and CDR2 are MNHEY and SVGEGT. The CDR3 loop is CASSPPRSSGSGEQFF. In nucleotides, the CDR3 is TGTGCCAGCAGTCCACCTCGGTCTAGCGGGAGCGGAGAGCAGTTCTTC.

Comment on this clone: One end of the junction fails to match germline, which may point to a read error. This chain links TRBV18 with TRBJ2-1; D ambiguous. Germline values: CDR1 KGHSH, CDR2 LQKENI. This CDR3 has 11 residues. The CDR3 here is CASSPLNEQFF. CDR3 coding DNA: TGTGCCAGCTCCCCACTAAATGAGCAGTTCTTC.

The genes are TRBV27 and TRBJ2-7, with a weak D call TRBD2 (6 bases). Trimming took 5 bases from V and 4 from J, leaving 18 bases between them. This CDR3 is 15 amino acids long. CDR1 and CDR2 (germline): MNHEY, SMNVEV (reference sequence). CDR3 in DNA: TGTGCCAGCAGTCCAGTGCCCAGAGGAGGGTACGAGCAGTACTTC. Protein sequence: CASSPVPRGGYEQYF.

The chain employs TRBV11-2 and TRBJ1-1, with no clear D. Germline V gives CDR1 SGHAT, CDR2 FQNNGV. The ends were cut back, 0 bases at V and 4 bases at J, with 6 bases in the middle. The CDR3 has 13 residues. CDR3 amino acids: CASSLDPATEAFF. The CDR3 DNA reads as TGTGCCAGCAGCTTAGATCCGGCCACTGAAGCTTTCTTT.

Only one count was recorded for this clone. The chain carries TRBV5-1 and TRBJ1-1, with 8 bases matching TRBD1. Losses at the gene ends were 3 bases for V and 0 bases for J; bases not matched to a gene: 4. The CDR3 has 15 residues. CDR1 is SGHRS, CDR2 YFSETQ, per germline. Here the CDR3 reads CASSWTGNMNTEAFF. DNA of the CDR3: TGCGCCAGCAGCTGGACAGGGAACATGAACACTGAAGCTTTCTTT.

The V and J genes are TRBV7-2 and TRBJ2-7; possibly TRBD2 for D (6 bases). Germline loops: CDR1 SGHTA, CDR2 FQGNSA. There are 15 residues in the CDR3. The V gene lost 0 bases and the J gene lost 2 bases, with 11 bases spanning the gap. The CDR3 bases are TGTGCCAGCAGCTTAGCGGGGGGAAGTCCCTACGAGCAGTACTTC. This sequence encodes CASSLAGGSPYEQYF.

This chain joins TRBV7-6 and TRBJ2-5; tentatively, D is TRBD1 (6 bases). Germline V gene sequence: CDR1 SGHVS, CDR2 FNYEAQ. The CDR3 has 13 residues. Trimming left V 6 bases short and J 4 bases short, with 12 bases between. CDR3 in DNA: TGTGCCAGCAGTCAGGGGCAGTTAGAGACCCAGTACTTC. It encodes CASSQGQLETQYF.

The chain combines TRBV11-2 with TRBJ1-1, with D hard to call. Germline V gene lookup returns CDR1 SGHAT and CDR2 FQNNGV. The V and J ends lost 4 bases and 1 base respectively, with 13 bases between them. CDR3 length equals 15 residues. Written as DNA, the CDR3 is TGTGCCAGCAGCTCCATGGGGAGGAAGAACACTGAAGCTTTCTTT. Its translation: CASSSMGRKNTEAFF.

Here the CDR3 DNA reads TGTGCCAGCAGGCCCACAGGGCCCTACGAGCAGTACTTC. The encoded protein is CASRPTGPYEQYF. The chain has TRBV12-3 or TRBV12-4 and TRBJ2-7, with D perhaps TRBD1 (6 bases). V was pared by 6 bases and J by 2 bases, with 11 bases between. The CDR3 contains 13 residues.

The sample holds one count of this clone. This chain links TRBV7-3 with TRBJ2-1; 12 bases align to TRBD2. CDR3 length: 16 residues. V shed 3 bases and J 8 bases; nucleotides not matched to a gene: 8. Per germline, CDR1 SGHTA and CDR2 FQGTGA. The DNA of the CDR3 is TGTGCCAGCAGCTTCGGCGGACTAGCGGGAAGGCATGAGCAGTTCTTC. Amino acid sequence: CASSFGGLAGRHEQFF.

The V gene is TRBV12-3 or TRBV12-4, the J gene TRBJ2-1; D unresolved. The CDR3 has 12 residues. The germline V and J ends were trimmed by 5 bases and 8 bases, with 10 bases remaining between them. The CDR3 sequence is CASSPHAHEQFF. In DNA, the CDR3 is TGTGCCAGCAGTCCCCATGCCCATGAGCAGTTCTTC.

The chain carries TRBV29-1 and TRBJ2-3; TRBD2 matches 9 bases. Germline V CDR1 and CDR2: SQVTM, ANQGSEA. The length of the CDR3 is 17 residues. The junction had 10 bases not matched to a gene; V was cut back by 1 base and J by 2 bases. CDR3 in amino acids: CSVEGGQTSGSTDTQYF. CDR3 sequence (DNA): TGCAGCGTTGAAGGGGGTCAGACTAGCGGTTCCACAGATACGCAGTATTTT.

The V and J genes are TRBV5-1 and TRBJ2-1; 9 nucleotides line up with TRBD1. This CDR3 is built from 15 residues. Germline V gene sequence: CDR1 SGHRS, CDR2 YFSETQ. J was trimmed by 7 bases and V by 3 bases; bases with no gene match: 8. Written as DNA, the CDR3 is TGCGCCAGCAGCTCGACACAGGGGGCGCGGAATGAGCAGTTCTTC. Translated: CASSSTQGARNEQFF.